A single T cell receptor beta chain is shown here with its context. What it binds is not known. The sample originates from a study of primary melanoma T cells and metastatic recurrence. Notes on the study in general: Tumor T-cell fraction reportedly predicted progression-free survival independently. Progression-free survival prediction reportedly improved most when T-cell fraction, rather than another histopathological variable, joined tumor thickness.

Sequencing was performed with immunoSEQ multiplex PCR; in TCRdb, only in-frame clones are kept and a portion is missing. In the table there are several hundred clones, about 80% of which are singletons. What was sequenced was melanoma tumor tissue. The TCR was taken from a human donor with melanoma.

This CDR3 reads CASRPIAGSFTDTQYF. CDR3 DNA sequence: TGTGCCAGCAGGCCAATAGCGGGAAGCTTCACAGATACGCAGTATTTT. The V and J genes are TRBV6-8 and TRBJ2-3; 8 bases fit TRBD2. Germline loops: CDR1 MNHGY, CDR2 SAAAGT. The CDR3 extends over 16 amino acids. The trim removed 6 bases at V and 2 bases at J, leaving 10 bases unmatched.